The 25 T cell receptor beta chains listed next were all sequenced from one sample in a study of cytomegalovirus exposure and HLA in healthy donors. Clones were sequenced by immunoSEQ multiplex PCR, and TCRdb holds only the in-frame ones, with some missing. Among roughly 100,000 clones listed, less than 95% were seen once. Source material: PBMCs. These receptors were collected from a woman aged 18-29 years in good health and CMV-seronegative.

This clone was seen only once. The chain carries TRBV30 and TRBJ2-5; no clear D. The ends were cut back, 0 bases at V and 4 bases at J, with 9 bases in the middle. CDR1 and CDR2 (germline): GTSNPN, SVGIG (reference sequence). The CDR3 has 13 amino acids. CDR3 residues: CAWSVKFGETQYF. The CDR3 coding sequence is TGTGCCTGGAGTGTAAAATTCGGAGAGACCCAGTACTTC.

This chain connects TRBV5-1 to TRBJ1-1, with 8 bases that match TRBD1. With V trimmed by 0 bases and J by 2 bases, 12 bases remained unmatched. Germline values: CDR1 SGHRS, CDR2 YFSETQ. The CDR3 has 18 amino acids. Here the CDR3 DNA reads TGCGCCAGCAGCTTGGTACCTTCGGACAGGGCCTACAACACTGAAGCTTTCTTT. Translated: CASSLVPSDRAYNTEAFF.

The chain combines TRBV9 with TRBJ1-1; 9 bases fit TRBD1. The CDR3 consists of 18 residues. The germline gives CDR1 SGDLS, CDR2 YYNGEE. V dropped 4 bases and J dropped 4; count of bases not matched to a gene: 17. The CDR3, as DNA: TGTGCCAGCAGCCCAGGCGAGGACAGGGGATTTTATGGCACTGAAGCTTTCTTT. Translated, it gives CASSPGEDRGFYGTEAFF.

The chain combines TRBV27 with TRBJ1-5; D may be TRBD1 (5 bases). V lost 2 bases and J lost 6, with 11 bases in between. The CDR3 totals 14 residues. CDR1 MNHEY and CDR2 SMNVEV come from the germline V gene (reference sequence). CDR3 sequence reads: CASSLKSGPQPQHF. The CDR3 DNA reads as TGTGCCAGCAGTTTAAAGTCAGGGCCTCAGCCCCAGCATTTT.

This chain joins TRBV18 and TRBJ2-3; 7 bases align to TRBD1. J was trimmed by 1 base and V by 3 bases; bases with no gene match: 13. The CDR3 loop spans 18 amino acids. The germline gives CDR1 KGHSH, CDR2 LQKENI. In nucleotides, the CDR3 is TGTGCCAGCTCACCTTTTGACAGGGCAATCGGGGGCACAGATACGCAGTATTTT. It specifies CASSPFDRAIGGTDTQYF.

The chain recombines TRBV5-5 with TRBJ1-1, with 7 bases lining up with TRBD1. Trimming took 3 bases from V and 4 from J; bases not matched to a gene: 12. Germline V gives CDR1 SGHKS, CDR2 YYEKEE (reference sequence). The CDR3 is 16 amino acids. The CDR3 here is CASSYLGGSFSTEAFF. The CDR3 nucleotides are TGTGCCAGCAGCTACCTAGGGGGCAGTTTTTCCACTGAAGCTTTCTTT.

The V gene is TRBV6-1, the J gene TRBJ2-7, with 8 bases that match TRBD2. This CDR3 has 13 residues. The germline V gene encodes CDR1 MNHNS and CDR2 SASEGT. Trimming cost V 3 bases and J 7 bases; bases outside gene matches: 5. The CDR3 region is CASSEVRGGEQYF. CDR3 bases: TGTGCCAGCAGTGAGGTCCGGGGGGGGGAGCAGTACTTC.

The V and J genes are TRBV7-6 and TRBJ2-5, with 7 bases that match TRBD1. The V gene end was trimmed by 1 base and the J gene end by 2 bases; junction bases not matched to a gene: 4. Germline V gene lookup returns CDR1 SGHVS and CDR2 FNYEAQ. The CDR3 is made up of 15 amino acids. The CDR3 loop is CASSLGGTAQETQYF. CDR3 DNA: TGTGCCAGCAGCTTAGGAGGGACAGCACAAGAGACCCAGTACTTC.

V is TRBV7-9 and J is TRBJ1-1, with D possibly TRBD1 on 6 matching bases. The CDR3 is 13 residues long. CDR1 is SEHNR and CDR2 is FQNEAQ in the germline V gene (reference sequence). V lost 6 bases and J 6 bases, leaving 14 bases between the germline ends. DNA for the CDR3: TGTGCCAGCAGTTTTAACAGGGTCGCTGAAGCTTTCTTT. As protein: CASSFNRVAEAFF.

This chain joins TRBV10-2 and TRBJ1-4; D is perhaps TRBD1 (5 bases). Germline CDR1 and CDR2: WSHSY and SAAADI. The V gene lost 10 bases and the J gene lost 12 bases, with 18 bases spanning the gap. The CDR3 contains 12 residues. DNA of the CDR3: TGCGCCACAGGGTCGGGGGACCTACAACTGTTTTTT. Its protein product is CATGSGDLQLFF.

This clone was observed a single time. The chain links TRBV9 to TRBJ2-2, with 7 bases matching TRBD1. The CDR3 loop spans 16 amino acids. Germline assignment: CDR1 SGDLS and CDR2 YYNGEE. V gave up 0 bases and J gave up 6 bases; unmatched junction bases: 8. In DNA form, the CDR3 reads TGTGCCAGCAGCGTAGGGGGGACAGCCGGCTCCGGGGAGCTGTTTTTT. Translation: CASSVGGTAGSGELFF.

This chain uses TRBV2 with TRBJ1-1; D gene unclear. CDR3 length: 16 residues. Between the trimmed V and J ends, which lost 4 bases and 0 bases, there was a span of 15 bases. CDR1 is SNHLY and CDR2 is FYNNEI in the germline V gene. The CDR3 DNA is TGTGCCAGCAGTGGGCACAGTAACCTTATGAACACTGAAGCTTTCTTT. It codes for CASSGHSNLMNTEAFF.

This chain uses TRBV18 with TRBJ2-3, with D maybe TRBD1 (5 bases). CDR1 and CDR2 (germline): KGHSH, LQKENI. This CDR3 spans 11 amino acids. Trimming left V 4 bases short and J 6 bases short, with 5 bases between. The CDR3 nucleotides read TGTGCCAGCTCACAGGGGGATACGCAGTATTTT. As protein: CASSQGDTQYF.

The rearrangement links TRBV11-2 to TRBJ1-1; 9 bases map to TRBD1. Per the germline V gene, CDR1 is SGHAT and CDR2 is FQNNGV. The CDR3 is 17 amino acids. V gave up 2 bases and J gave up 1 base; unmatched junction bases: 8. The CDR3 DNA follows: TGTGCCAGCAGCTTATCCGGCGGGACAGGGTCGAACACTGAAGCTTTCTTT. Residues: CASSLSGGTGSNTEAFF. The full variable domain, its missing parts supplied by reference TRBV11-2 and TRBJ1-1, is EAGVAQSPRYKIIEKRQSVAFWCNPISGHATLYWYQQILGQGPKLLIQFQNNGVVDDSQLPKDRFSAERLKGVDSTLKIQPAKLEDSAVYLCASSLSGGTGSNTEAFFGQGTRLTVV.

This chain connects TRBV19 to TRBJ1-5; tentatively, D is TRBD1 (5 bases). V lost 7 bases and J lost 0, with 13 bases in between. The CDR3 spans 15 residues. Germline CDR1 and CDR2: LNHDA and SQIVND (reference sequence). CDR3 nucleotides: TGTGCCAGTAACACGGGGGACCTTAGCAATCAGCCCCAGCATTTT. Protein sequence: CASNTGDLSNQPQHF.

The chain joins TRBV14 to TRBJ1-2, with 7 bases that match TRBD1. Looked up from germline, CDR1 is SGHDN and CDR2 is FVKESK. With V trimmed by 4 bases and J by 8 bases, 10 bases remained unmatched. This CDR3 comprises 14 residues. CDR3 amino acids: CASSPTGDPWGYTF. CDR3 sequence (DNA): TGTGCCAGCAGCCCTACAGGGGACCCCTGGGGCTACACCTTC.

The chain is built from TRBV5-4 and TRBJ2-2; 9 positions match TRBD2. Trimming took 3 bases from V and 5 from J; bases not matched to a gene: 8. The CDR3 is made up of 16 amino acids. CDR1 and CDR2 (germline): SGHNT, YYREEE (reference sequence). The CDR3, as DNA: TGTGCCAGCAGCTCGCTAATAGCGGGGGCAACCGGGGAGCTGTTTTTT. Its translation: CASSSLIAGATGELFF.

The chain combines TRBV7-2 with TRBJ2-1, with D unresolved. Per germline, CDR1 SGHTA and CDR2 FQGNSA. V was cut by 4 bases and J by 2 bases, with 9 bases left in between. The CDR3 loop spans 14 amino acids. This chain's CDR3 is CASSSIAPYNEQFF. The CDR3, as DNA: TGTGCCAGCAGCTCTATAGCCCCCTACAATGAGCAGTTCTTC.

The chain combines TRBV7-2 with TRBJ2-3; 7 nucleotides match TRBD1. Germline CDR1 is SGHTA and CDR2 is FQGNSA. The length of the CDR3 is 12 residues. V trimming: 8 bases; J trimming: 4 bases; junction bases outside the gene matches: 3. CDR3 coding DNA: TGTGCCAGCTCGACAGGGTCAGATACGCAGTATTTT. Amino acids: CASSTGSDTQYF. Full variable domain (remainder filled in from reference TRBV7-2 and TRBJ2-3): GAGVSQSPSNKVTEKGKDVELRCDPISGHTALYWYRQSLGQGLEFLIYFQGNSAPDKSGLPSDRFSAERTGGSVSTLTIQRTQQEDSAVYLCASSTGSDTQYFGPGTRLTVL.

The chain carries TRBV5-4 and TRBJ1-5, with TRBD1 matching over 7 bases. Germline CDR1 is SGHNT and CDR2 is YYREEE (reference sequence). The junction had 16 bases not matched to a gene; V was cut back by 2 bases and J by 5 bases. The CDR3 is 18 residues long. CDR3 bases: TGTGCCAGCAGCTTATGGGACGCCAGACAGGGTCCCGATCAGCCCCAGCATTTT. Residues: CASSLWDARQGPDQPQHF.

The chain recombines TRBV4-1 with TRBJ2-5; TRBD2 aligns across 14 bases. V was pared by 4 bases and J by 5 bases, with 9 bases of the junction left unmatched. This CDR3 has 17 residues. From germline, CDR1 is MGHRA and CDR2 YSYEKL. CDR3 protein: CASSLRLAGGNGETQYF. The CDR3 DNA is TGCGCCAGCAGCCTCCGACTAGCGGGGGGGAATGGGGAGACCCAGTACTTC.

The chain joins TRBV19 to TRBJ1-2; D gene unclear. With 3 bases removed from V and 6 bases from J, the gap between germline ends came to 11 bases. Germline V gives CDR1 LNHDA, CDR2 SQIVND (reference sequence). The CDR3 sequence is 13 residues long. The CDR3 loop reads CASSIEYGDGYTF. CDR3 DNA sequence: TGTGCCAGTAGTATCGAGTACGGGGATGGCTACACCTTC.

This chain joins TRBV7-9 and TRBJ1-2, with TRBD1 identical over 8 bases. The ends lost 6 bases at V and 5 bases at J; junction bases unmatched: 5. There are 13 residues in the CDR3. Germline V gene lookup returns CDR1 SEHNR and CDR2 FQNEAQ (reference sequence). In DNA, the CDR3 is TGTGCCAGCAGACAGGACAGGGATTATGGCTACACCTTC. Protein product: CASRQDRDYGYTF.

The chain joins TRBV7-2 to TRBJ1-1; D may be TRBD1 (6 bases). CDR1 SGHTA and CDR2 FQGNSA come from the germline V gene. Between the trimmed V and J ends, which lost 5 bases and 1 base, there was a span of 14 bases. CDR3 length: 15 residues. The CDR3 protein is CASSPRQDPNTEAFF. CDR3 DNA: TGTGCCAGCAGCCCCAGACAGGACCCGAACACTGAAGCTTTCTTT. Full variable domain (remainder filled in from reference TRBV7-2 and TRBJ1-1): GAGVSQSPSNKVTEKGKDVELRCDPISGHTALYWYRQSLGQGLEFLIYFQGNSAPDKSGLPSDRFSAERTGGSVSTLTIQRTQQEDSAVYLCASSPRQDPNTEAFFGQGTRLTVV.

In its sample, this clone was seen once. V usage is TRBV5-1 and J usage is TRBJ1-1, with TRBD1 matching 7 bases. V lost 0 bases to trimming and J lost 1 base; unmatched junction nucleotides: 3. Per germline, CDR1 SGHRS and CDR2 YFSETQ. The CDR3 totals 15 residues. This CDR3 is CASSLADRKNTEAFF. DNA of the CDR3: TGCGCCAGCAGCTTGGCGGACAGGAAGAACACTGAAGCTTTCTTT.